The TCR beta chain under discussion was sequenced for a study of regulatory T cells in long-lasting Graves disease. Notes on the study in general: Study was limited to peripheral blood, excluding thyroid tissue. Persistent patients had more shared public clonotypes (2,741) than new patients (around 950).

HTBI primers from iRepertoire and Arm-PCR of CDR3 regions yielded the TCR beta libraries. TCRdb used MiXCR to reprocess the multiplex PCR reads, holding one entry per CDR3 protein. The sample carries about 470,000 distinct CDR3 sequences, about 15% recorded once. The CDR3 is made up of 14 amino acids. Germline CDR1 and CDR2: MDHEN and SYDVKM. The V end was cut by 7 bases, the J end by 0 bases, with 12 bases between. The time point was: newly diagnosed GD, antithyroid drugs for less than 3 months. With RNA extracted from PBMCs as input, the TCR library was made. At least ten counts were recorded for this clonotype. What it binds is unknown. The same sample was also used in a study of T cells in Graves' hyperthyroidism and ophthalmopathy. As that report states: Uncontrolled infection, other autoimmune disease, pregnancy and lactation each barred patients from inclusion. Most thyroid clonotypes expanded above 0.001 were also detected in blood.

This receptor was identified in a woman aged 30 to 39 with Graves disease. V is TRBV28 and J is TRBJ1-1; D may be TRBD1 (5 bases). The input for sequencing was peripheral blood mononuclear cells (PBMCs), taken at new diagnosis, from a patient treated with antithyroid drugs. CDR3 in DNA: TGTGCCAGCATCCCTGGGGGACTGAACACTGAAGCTTTCTTT. Translating gives CASIPGGLNTEAFF.